What follows are 28 T cell receptor beta chains derived from one specimen sequenced in a study of blood T cell repertoires in COVID-19. Profiled with immunoSEQ multiplex PCR; TCRdb holds only in-frame clones, not every one. In the table there are about 160,000 clones, just under 85% of which are singletons. The sequencing input was peripheral blood. These receptors all come from a woman older than 75 with acute or convalescent COVID-19.

This chain links TRBV2 with TRBJ2-1, with 8 bases that match TRBD2. The V gene end was trimmed by 8 bases and the J gene end by 6 bases; junction bases not matched to a gene: 3. CDR1 is SNHLY, CDR2 FYNNEI, per germline. The CDR3 runs to 12 residues. DNA for the CDR3: TGTGCCAGCTCGGCGGGAGGCAATGAGCAGTTCTTC. This sequence encodes CASSAGGNEQFF.

This clone has just a few counts. This chain connects TRBV2 to TRBJ2-7, with D possibly TRBD2 on 5 matching bases. The CDR3 is 13 amino acids. V shed 3 bases and J shed 5 bases, with 11 bases lying between them. Germline CDR1 SNHLY, CDR2 FYNNEI. CDR3 in amino acids: CASSERVAHEQYF. DNA for the CDR3: TGTGCCAGCAGTGAGAGGGTAGCCCACGAGCAGTACTTC.

This chain links TRBV5-4 with TRBJ2-7; no reliable D call. Germline V gene lookup returns CDR1 SGHNT and CDR2 YYREEE (reference sequence). There are 14 residues in the CDR3. The V gene lost 3 bases and the J gene lost 0 bases, with 10 bases spanning the gap. The CDR3 reads CASSSTGTSYEQYF. For the CDR3, the DNA is TGTGCCAGCAGCTCAACGGGTACCTCCTACGAGCAGTACTTC.

The chain recombines TRBV7-2 with TRBJ1-2, with TRBD1 as a possible D gene (5 bases). The germline V gene encodes CDR1 SGHTA and CDR2 FQGNSA. The CDR3 is 15 residues long. Trimming pared 5 bases from V and 5 bases from J, leaving 18 bases between. The CDR3, as DNA: TGTGCCAGCAGCCCAAGGACACTCCTCTCTTATGGCTACACCTTC. It is translated as CASSPRTLLSYGYTF.

This clone has just one count. The V and J genes are TRBV5-4 and TRBJ2-7, with D possibly matching TRBD2 (5 bases). This CDR3 comprises 12 residues. V lost 2 bases to trimming and J lost 6 bases, with 9 bases between them. Germline V gene lookup returns CDR1 SGHNT and CDR2 YYREEE (reference sequence). The CDR3 protein is CASSFRRSEQYF. The CDR3 coding sequence is TGTGCCAGCAGCTTCCGGAGGTCCGAGCAGTACTTC. Using reference TRBV5-4 and TRBJ2-7 for the parts outside the CDR3, the full variable domain is ETGVTQSPTHLIKTRGQQVTLRCSSQSGHNTVSWYQQALGQGPQFIFQYYREEENGRGNFPPRFSGLQFPNYSSELNVNALELDDSALYLCASSFRRSEQYFGPGTRLTVT.

The rearrangement uses TRBV6-1 and TRBJ1-4, with D unresolved. The V gene's germline CDR1 is MNHNS and CDR2 SASEGT. The CDR3 sequence is 14 residues long. V shed 1 base and J shed 5 bases, with 8 bases lying between them. CDR3 coding DNA: TGTGCCAGCAGTGAAGGAGATACCAATGAAAAACTGTTTTTT. This gives the protein CASSEGDTNEKLFF.

The gene calls are TRBV19 and TRBJ2-7; 7 bases map to TRBD1. Per the germline V gene, CDR1 is LNHDA and CDR2 is SQIVND (reference sequence). The CDR3 extends over 13 amino acids. V shed 4 bases, J shed 6 bases, and the junction held 6 bases outside the gene matches. The CDR3 region has the DNA TGTGCCAGTAGTACCACCTGGACAGGCGAGCAGTACTTC. Protein sequence: CASSTTWTGEQYF.

This sequence joins TRBV18 and TRBJ1-2; the match to TRBD1 covers 7 bases. The CDR3 length is 14 residues. Germline lookup yields CDR1 KGHSH and CDR2 LQKENI. Losses at the gene ends were 2 bases for V and 3 bases for J; bases not matched to a gene: 3. The CDR3 region has the DNA TGTGCCAGCTCACCAAGGCAGGGGGACTATGGCTACACCTTC. Translating gives CASSPRQGDYGYTF. Full variable domain (outside the CDR3, taken from reference TRBV18 and TRBJ1-2): NAGVMQNPRHLVRRRGQEARLRCSPMKGHSHVYWYRQLPEEGLKFMVYLQKENIIDESGMPKERFSAEFPKEGPSILRIQQVVRGDSAAYFCASSPRQGDYGYTFGSGTRLTVV.

V usage is TRBV9 and J usage is TRBJ1-1, with a possible D match to TRBD1 (6 bases). This CDR3 comprises 14 residues. CDR1 and CDR2 from the germline V gene are SGDLS and YYNGEE. V was shortened by 2 bases and J by 1 base, with 9 bases between the two germline ends. The CDR3 spells CASSVGAKNTEAFF. CDR3 DNA: TGTGCCAGCAGCGTGGGGGCAAAGAACACTGAAGCTTTCTTT.

The chain is built from TRBV12-3 or TRBV12-4 and TRBJ2-2; D not resolved. The CDR3 length is 11 residues. Trimming pared 7 bases from V and 3 bases from J, leaving 3 bases between. The CDR3 DNA is TGTGCCAGCACGGACACCGGGGAGCTGTTTTTT. Encoded protein: CASTDTGELFF.

This chain joins TRBV3-1 (or the pseudogene TRBV3-2) and TRBJ1-2, with 9 bases aligning to TRBD1. The CDR3 sequence is 14 residues long. Germline trimming cut 5 bases from V and 7 bases from J; bases unmatched to any gene: 8. Germline V gene lookup returns CDR1 LGHDT and CDR2 YNNKEL (reference sequence). CDR3 nucleotide sequence: TGTGCCAGCAGCAGGGGACAGGGTTCGAGTGGCTACACCTTC. Translated: CASSRGQGSSGYTF.

V and J are TRBV29-1 and TRBJ1-1; 8 bases fit TRBD1. V shed 4 bases and J 6 bases; nucleotides not matched to a gene: 13. The CDR3 is made up of 15 amino acids. Germline lookup yields CDR1 SQVTM and CDR2 ANQGSEA. CDR3 loop: CSVVGGIGQGAEAFF. As DNA, the CDR3 is TGCAGCGTTGTGGGGGGAATCGGACAGGGCGCTGAAGCTTTCTTT.

The chain has TRBV19 and TRBJ2-1; the D gene is possibly TRBD1 (6 bases). The V gene's germline CDR1 is LNHDA and CDR2 SQIVND (reference sequence). The CDR3 contains 15 residues. V was pared by 0 bases and J by 1 base, with 7 bases between. CDR3 nucleotide sequence: TGTGCCAGTAGTATAGACAGGGGATCCTACAATGAGCAGTTCTTC. Protein sequence: CASSIDRGSYNEQFF.

The V and J genes are TRBV6-6 and TRBJ2-2; D might be TRBD1 (5 bases). V shed 7 bases and J shed 7 bases, with 13 bases lying between them. This CDR3 has 13 residues. Germline V gene lookup returns CDR1 MNHNY and CDR2 SVGAGI (reference sequence). For the CDR3, the DNA is TGTGCCAGCATTGGGGCAGGTGTCGGGGAGCTGTTTTTT. This translates into CASIGAGVGELFF.

V and J are TRBV6-7 and TRBJ1-2, with TRBD1 matching over 7 bases. TRBV6-7 counts as an open reading frame of uncertain function. The CDR3 runs to 18 residues. V lost 6 bases, J lost 1 base, and 17 bases stayed unmatched. Here the CDR3 reads CASRPSIPGQIFNYGYTF. DNA of the CDR3: TGTGCCAGCAGGCCTAGTATTCCGGGACAGATTTTTAACTATGGCTACACCTTC.

The J gene is TRBJ1-1, the V gene TRBV6-6; TRBD1 is a possible D gene (5 bases). The length of the CDR3 is 15 residues. From germline, CDR1 is MNHNY and CDR2 SVGAGI (reference sequence). The V gene lost 4 bases and the J gene lost 2 bases, with 14 bases spanning the gap. This CDR3 is CASSFPTDSNTEAFF. The CDR3 DNA reads as TGTGCCAGCAGTTTCCCGACAGATTCAAACACTGAAGCTTTCTTT.

The rearrangement joins TRBV23-1 to TRBJ1-2, with 7 bases fitting TRBD1. Being an ORF, TRBV23-1 has a function that is uncertain. The trim removed 4 bases at V and 1 base at J, leaving 12 bases unmatched. This CDR3 comprises 17 residues. The CDR3 sequence: CASSLRGGTGVNYGYTF. DNA for the CDR3: TGCGCCAGCAGTCTTCGTGGGGGCACAGGGGTTAACTATGGCTACACCTTC.

V and J are TRBV27 and TRBJ1-6; D uncertain. Between the trimmed V and J ends, which lost 3 bases and 9 bases, there was a span of 12 bases. Per the germline V gene, CDR1 is MNHEY and CDR2 is SMNVEV (reference sequence). This CDR3 is 14 amino acids long. The DNA for the CDR3 is TGTGCCAGCAGTTTTGGACTGGGAGGTTCACCCCTCCACTTT. The encoded protein is CASSFGLGGSPLHF.

The chain couples TRBV11-2 to TRBJ2-7; 10 positions match TRBD1. Germline CDR1 reads SGHAT; CDR2 reads FQNNGV. V lost 5 bases and J lost 6; bases outside the gene matches: 10. There are 15 residues in the CDR3. This chain's CDR3 is CASSQAGTGVSEQYF. The CDR3 DNA reads as TGTGCCAGCAGCCAAGCCGGGACAGGGGTTTCCGAGCAGTACTTC.

This clone was observed a single time. This chain uses TRBV18 with TRBJ2-4; 9 bases fit TRBD1. The CDR3 extends over 13 amino acids. CDR1 and CDR2 from the germline V gene are KGHSH and LQKENI. V shed 8 bases and J 7 bases; nucleotides not matched to a gene: 6. As DNA, the CDR3 is TGTGCCAGCGCCTCGGGACAGGGCAACATTCAGTACTTC. This gives the protein CASASGQGNIQYF.

The gene calls are TRBV3-1 (or the pseudogene TRBV3-2) and TRBJ2-7; 9 nucleotides match TRBD2. This CDR3 comprises 15 residues. With 2 bases clipped from V and 7 bases from J, the junction kept 9 bases outside the gene matches. Germline V lookup: CDR1 LGHDT, CDR2 YNNKEL (reference sequence). The CDR3 sequence: CASSQRVAGVREQYF. CDR3 nucleotides: TGTGCCAGCAGCCAACGGGTAGCGGGAGTAAGGGAGCAGTACTTC.

This chain uses TRBV19 with TRBJ2-1; 7 positions agree with TRBD1. The germline V gene encodes CDR1 LNHDA and CDR2 SQIVND (reference sequence). Germline trimming cut 8 bases from V and 7 bases from J; bases unmatched to any gene: 5. CDR3 length equals 12 residues. The CDR3 DNA reads as TGTGCCAGTGAAACAGGGGTGAATGAGCAGTTCTTC. The encoded protein is CASETGVNEQFF.

The rearrangement links TRBV6-5 to TRBJ2-1; 7 bases match TRBD2. The germline V gene has CDR1 MNHEY and CDR2 SVGAGI. The CDR3 is 15 residues long. The V segment lost 2 bases and the J segment 7 bases; nucleotides outside the gene matches: 8. DNA for the CDR3: TGTGCCAGCAGTTACGGTGCGGGAGCGGGAAATGAGCAGTTCTTC. Protein: CASSYGAGAGNEQFF.

This chain connects TRBV5-5 to TRBJ1-6; D may be TRBD1 (6 bases). In germline, CDR1 is SGHKS, CDR2 YYEKEE (reference sequence). V was shortened by 4 bases and J by 9 bases, with 17 bases between the two germline ends. The CDR3 totals 15 residues. The CDR3 sequence is CASSPSGQLTSPLHF. CDR3 nucleotides: TGTGCCAGCAGCCCCTCGGGACAATTGACTTCACCCCTCCACTTT. The variable domain in full, completed from reference TRBV5-5 and TRBJ1-6, reads DAGVTQSPTHLIKTRGQQVTLRCSPISGHKSVSWYQQVLGQGPQFIFQYYEKEERGRGNFPDRFSARQFPNYSSELNVNALLLGDSALYLCASSPSGQLTSPLHFGNGTRLTVT.

The V call is TRBV11-3, the J call TRBJ2-5; the match to TRBD2 covers 7 bases. CDR1 SGHNT and CDR2 YENEEA come from the germline V gene. The CDR3 runs 15 residues. J was trimmed by 4 bases and V by 1 base; bases with no gene match: 6. The CDR3 coding sequence is TGTGCCAGCAGCTTAGGCGGGAGTAACGGAGAGACCCAGTACTTC. Amino acids: CASSLGGSNGETQYF.

There are a few counts of this clone. V usage is TRBV7-2 and J usage is TRBJ1-1, with TRBD1 matching 9 bases. The CDR3 is made up of 15 amino acids. The V segment lost 3 bases and the J segment 4 bases; nucleotides outside the gene matches: 6. Per the germline V gene, CDR1 is SGHTA and CDR2 is FQGNSA. The DNA for the CDR3 is TGTGCCAGCAGCTTTAAGACAGGGGGGGCCACTGAAGCTTTCTTT. Translation gives CASSFKTGGATEAFF.

This chain uses TRBV2 with TRBJ1-5, with a weak D call TRBD1 (6 bases). The V end was cut by 6 bases, the J end by 3 bases, with 15 bases between. Germline lookup yields CDR1 SNHLY and CDR2 FYNNEI. This CDR3 comprises 15 residues. The DNA for the CDR3 is TGTGCCAGCAGAGACTTGGACAGCTTCAATCAGCCCCAGCATTTT. Translating gives CASRDLDSFNQPQHF.

The chain is built from TRBV27 and TRBJ1-2; D is possibly TRBD1 (5 bases). V was trimmed by 4 bases and J by 4 bases, leaving 13 bases between them. This CDR3 comprises 14 residues. Germline V gene lookup returns CDR1 MNHEY and CDR2 SMNVEV (reference sequence). The CDR3 DNA reads TGTGCCAGCAGTTCGGGCGGGGCGCCCTATGGCTACACCTTC. Translated: CASSSGGAPYGYTF.